The present TCR beta chain was sequenced within a study of T cell responses to AZD1222 COVID-19 vaccine. Study context: Second doses were pooled across both intervals (about 4 or about 12 weeks). Points from the study as a whole: There were vaccine-associated CD4 TCRs across spike, dominant at 160-218 and 743-854. Clonal diversity may have been underestimated in mostly white British donors.

Unmatched junction bases numbered 5, after V lost 7 bases and J lost 3 bases. There are 13 residues in the CDR3. CDR1 and CDR2 (germline): MRHNA, SNTAGT. Clones were sequenced by immunoSEQ multiplex PCR, and TCRdb holds only the in-frame ones, with some missing. The sample has about 100,000 clones, approximately 90% seen once. Remarks on this clone: No antigen is known for it.

This chain uses TRBV6-4 with TRBJ1-1; 7 nucleotides match TRBD1. The TCR comes from an adult in good health. The source was peripheral blood, collected on day 0 of AZD1222 vaccination. The DNA of the CDR3 is TGTGCCAGCAAGAGACAGGGAGACACTGAAGCTTTCTTT. It translates to CASKRQGDTEAFF.